Listed here are 29 T cell receptor beta chains from one sample, sequenced in a study of shared clonotypes between healthy human individuals (TCRdb year 2020). The library was produced with the immunoSEQ multiplex PCR assay. This is the immuneACCESS table as TCRdb keeps it, with only in-frame sequences that have V and J called. A part of the clones is gone; compared with another copy, unresolved V genes explain less than half, and the rest is unexplained. This sample lists around 700,000 clones; around 72% were detected once. Of the sample, less than 2% falls within the top ten clones. The sequenced material came from memory CD4+ T cells sorted from blood. The cell subset or site label of this sample denotes: CD45RA-negative fraction. The origin of the receptors is a woman aged 30 to 39 in good health.

The chain carries TRBV6-1 and TRBJ2-3; D not resolved. V was pared by 11 bases and J by 0 bases, with 9 bases between. CDR1 is MNHNS, CDR2 SASEGT, per germline. This CDR3 is 12 amino acids long. The CDR3: CAATGSTDTQYF. CDR3 DNA: TGTGCCGCCACGGGCAGCACAGATACGCAGTATTTT.

Comment on this clone: The sample holds other DNA sequences that translate to the same CDR3. The rearrangement uses TRBV6-1 and TRBJ2-7; weak D call: TRBD2 (5 bases). Germline CDR1 reads MNHNS; CDR2 reads SASEGT. The V end was cut by 2 bases, the J end by 2 bases, with 10 bases between. The CDR3 sequence is 14 residues long. CDR3 protein: CASSETGVPYEQYF. The CDR3, as DNA: TGTGCCAGCAGTGAAACCGGGGTCCCCTACGAGCAGTACTTC.

The chain recombines TRBV14 with TRBJ1-1, with no clear D. V lost 4 bases and J lost 7, with 10 bases in between. This CDR3 has 12 amino acids. Germline CDR1 reads SGHDN; CDR2 reads FVKESK. The CDR3 DNA sequence: TGTGCCAGCAGCCGCGTACAGTTTGAAGCTTTCTTT. Encoded protein: CASSRVQFEAFF.

The chain recombines TRBV6-4 with TRBJ2-7; 9 nucleotides agree with TRBD1. Germline CDR1 reads MRHNA; CDR2 reads SNTAGT. Unmatched junction bases numbered 2, after V lost 6 bases and J lost 2 bases. The CDR3 is 13 amino acids. CDR3 nucleotides: TGTGCCAGCAGGCGACAGGGGGCCTACGAGCAGTACTTC. This gives the protein CASRRQGAYEQYF.

The genes are TRBV5-1 and TRBJ2-1; TRBD2 agrees at 8 bases. Trimming removed 4 bases from V and 7 bases from J; junction bases left unmatched: 13. The CDR3 runs 16 residues. Germline V gene sequence: CDR1 SGHRS, CDR2 YFSETQ. As DNA, the CDR3 is TGCGCCAGCAGCAAGGAGACCAGCGGGAGAGGAAATGAGCAGTTCTTC. This codes for CASSKETSGRGNEQFF.

The chain is built from TRBV11-2 and TRBJ2-3; 8 bases are a match to TRBD2. Germline assignment: CDR1 SGHAT and CDR2 FQNNGV. The ends lost 5 bases at V and 2 bases at J; junction bases unmatched: 3. The CDR3 has 14 amino acids. The CDR3 reads CASSPGLVTDTQYF. The CDR3 nucleotides are TGTGCCAGCAGCCCGGGACTAGTCACAGATACGCAGTATTTT. The complete variable domain, with remaining parts taken from reference TRBV11-2 and TRBJ2-3, reads EAGVAQSPRYKIIEKRQSVAFWCNPISGHATLYWYQQILGQGPKLLIQFQNNGVVDDSQLPKDRFSAERLKGVDSTLKIQPAKLEDSAVYLCASSPGLVTDTQYFGPGTRLTVL.

This clone was detected a few times. Within the sample, other DNA sequences also encode this same CDR3. The chain uses TRBV5-1 and TRBJ2-1, with D perhaps TRBD2 (5 bases). Trimming shortened V by 1 base and J by 0 bases, and 8 bases separated the two germline ends. This CDR3 contains 15 residues. Per the germline V gene, CDR1 is SGHRS and CDR2 is YFSETQ. The CDR3 DNA follows: TGCGCCAGCAGCTTGTCGGGGAGCTCCTACAATGAGCAGTTCTTC. Amino acids: CASSLSGSSYNEQFF.

The chain recombines TRBV10-2 with TRBJ2-3; TRBD2 aligns across 7 bases. Losses at the gene ends were 4 bases for V and 2 bases for J; bases not matched to a gene: 0. CDR1 is WSHSY, CDR2 SAAADI, per germline. The CDR3 totals 13 residues. CDR3 sequence: CASSGDYTDTQYF. Here the CDR3 DNA reads TGCGCCAGCAGTGGGGACTACACAGATACGCAGTATTTT.

This clone was recorded at least ten times. The genes are TRBV13 and TRBJ2-2, with TRBD2 as a possible D gene (6 bases). V was cut by 6 bases and J by 4 bases, with 18 bases left in between. Germline-derived CDR1 and CDR2 are PRHDT and FYEKMQ (reference sequence). This CDR3 region has 16 residues. This CDR3 reads CASRPGRGTFTGELFF. The CDR3 region has the DNA TGTGCCAGCAGACCTGGGCGCGGGACGTTCACCGGGGAGCTGTTTTTT. The full variable domain, rest sourced from reference TRBV13 and TRBJ2-2, is AAGVIQSPRHLIKEKRETATLKCYPIPRHDTVYWYQQGPGQDPQFLISFYEKMQSDKGSIPDRFSAQQFSDYHSELNMSSLELGDSALYFCASRPGRGTFTGELFFGEGSRLTVL.

The table lists this clone with many counts. The chain employs TRBV5-6 and TRBJ1-1; the D gene is possibly TRBD1 (5 bases). CDR1 SGHDT and CDR2 YYEEEE come from the germline V gene. V was clipped by 4 bases and J by 1 base, with 20 bases between them. The CDR3 is 17 amino acids. The CDR3 sequence is CASSHSRMTERNTEAFF. CDR3 nucleotide sequence: TGTGCCAGCAGCCACTCAAGAATGACAGAACGGAACACTGAAGCTTTCTTT.

The chain employs TRBV5-6 and TRBJ2-6, with TRBD1 as a possible D gene (6 bases). Germline values: CDR1 SGHDT, CDR2 YYEEEE. Between the trimmed V and J ends, which lost 0 bases and 0 bases, there was a span of 10 bases. The CDR3 extends over 17 amino acids. The CDR3 DNA reads as TGTGCCAGCAGCTTGGTACAGGGTAGCTCTGGGGCCAACGTCCTGACTTTC. Its protein product is CASSLVQGSSGANVLTF. The full variable domain, with the rest looked up from reference TRBV5-6 and TRBJ2-6, is DAGVTQSPTHLIKTRGQQVTLRCSPKSGHDTVSWYQQALGQGPQFIFQYYEEEERQRGNFPDRFSGHQFPNYSSELNVNALLLGDSALYLCASSLVQGSSGANVLTFGAGSRLTVL.

The gene calls are TRBV7-2 and TRBJ2-7, with a tentative D call TRBD2 (6 bases). Per the germline V gene, CDR1 is SGHTA and CDR2 is FQGNSA. V lost 8 bases to trimming and J lost 0 bases, with 14 bases between them. CDR3 size: 14 residues. The CDR3 is CASASRGNSYEQYF. DNA of the CDR3: TGTGCCAGCGCATCTCGGGGGAACTCCTACGAGCAGTACTTC.

The chain recombines TRBV30 with TRBJ1-4; TRBD1 matches 7 bases. CDR1 is GTSNPN and CDR2 is SVGIG in the germline V gene (reference sequence). The V gene end was trimmed by 3 bases and the J gene end by 7 bases; junction bases not matched to a gene: 5. The CDR3 length is 13 residues. CDR3 loop: CAWSGHRGEKLFF. Here the CDR3 DNA reads TGTGCCTGGAGCGGCCACAGGGGTGAAAAACTGTTTTTT.

Concerning this clone itself: A far bigger clonotype differs at one base, so this is likely a read error. The chain has TRBV29-1 and TRBJ2-3; D uncertain. Trimming removed 7 bases from V and 2 bases from J, with 19 bases in between. Germline assignment: CDR1 SQVTM and CDR2 ANQGSEA. The CDR3 runs 15 residues. The CDR3 loop reads CSARLPFLYTDTQYF. The CDR3 bases are TGCAGCGCTCGACTTCCGTTTCTTTACACAGATACGCAGTATTTT.

This clone was seen a few times. The CDR3 loop is CASSPPGQPQETQYF. The CDR3, as DNA: TGTGCCAGCAGCCCTCCGGGACAGCCCCAAGAGACCCAGTACTTC. The V gene is TRBV4-2, the J gene TRBJ2-5; 7 bases line up with TRBD1. CDR3 length equals 15 residues. The junction had 6 bases not matched to a gene; V was cut back by 4 bases and J by 1 base. Looked up from germline, CDR1 is LGHNA and CDR2 is YNFKEQ.

Remarks on this clone: Additional DNA sequences in this sample encode the identical CDR3. The chain is built from TRBV30 and TRBJ2-6, with D uncertain. Trimming stripped 0 bases from V and 0 bases from J, with 3 bases between. Looked up from germline, CDR1 is GTSNPN and CDR2 is SVGIG (reference sequence). This CDR3 comprises 14 residues. CDR3 coding DNA: TGTGCCTGGAGTGTAAGCTCTGGGGCCAACGTCCTGACTTTC. Protein: CAWSVSSGANVLTF.

The genes are TRBV7-8 and TRBJ1-5; 8 nucleotides align to TRBD1. Per germline, CDR1 SGHVS and CDR2 FQNEAQ. After removal of 4 bases from V and 5 bases from J, the junction contained 7 bases not matched to a gene. The CDR3 runs to 15 residues. DNA for the CDR3: TGTGCCAGCAGCTCTACAGGGGGATGGGATCAGCCCCAGCATTTT. Translated, it gives CASSSTGGWDQPQHF.

This CDR3 is CASVYQPQHF. Here the CDR3 DNA reads TGTGCCAGTGTTTATCAGCCCCAGCATTTT. The gene calls are TRBV5-3 and TRBJ1-5, with D unclear. TRBV5-3 is flagged as an ORF with uncertain function. Between the trimmed V and J ends, which lost 8 bases and 5 bases, there was a span of 5 bases. The CDR3 has 10 amino acids.

As to this clone: At one end the junction does not follow the germline gene, possibly because of a read error. CDR3 bases: TGTGCCAGCAGTTCGCATCCAGCGAGAGCCCACGAGCAGTACTTT. It yields the protein CASSSHPARAHEQYF. J is TRBJ2-7 and V is TRBV28; D is unclear. Germline V gene sequence: CDR1 MDHEN, CDR2 SYDVKM. There are 15 residues in the CDR3.

This chain links TRBV19 with TRBJ2-2; TRBD1 matches 9 bases. The CDR3 is 15 amino acids. CDR1 is LNHDA and CDR2 is SQIVND in the germline V gene (reference sequence). V dropped 7 bases and J dropped 6; count of bases not matched to a gene: 9. The CDR3 here is CASNRDREFAGELFF. For the CDR3, the DNA is TGTGCCAGTAACCGGGACAGGGAGTTCGCCGGGGAGCTGTTTTTT.

The CDR3 region is CASSTRELGKNIQYF. CDR3 bases: TGTGCCAGCAGCACCAGGGAGCTGGGCAAAAACATTCAGTACTTC. The chain employs TRBV7-2 and TRBJ2-4, with D perhaps given as TRBD1 or TRBD2 (5 bases each). There are 15 residues in the CDR3. Germline assignment: CDR1 SGHTA and CDR2 FQGNSA. V was pared by 5 bases and J by 3 bases, with 14 bases between.

This chain links TRBV6-5 with TRBJ2-1; possibly TRBD2 for D (6 bases). This CDR3 is 13 amino acids long. The V gene lost 6 bases and the J gene lost 5 bases, with 11 bases spanning the gap. Germline values: CDR1 MNHEY, CDR2 SVGAGI. CDR3 sequence: CASRRGLNNEQFF. CDR3 nucleotide sequence: TGTGCCAGCAGAAGGGGACTGAACAATGAGCAGTTCTTC.

The chain uses TRBV21-1 and TRBJ2-7; TRBD2 is taken as the D call from the table, unchecked against the DNA. TRBV21-1 is noted as a pseudogene. The CDR3 is 14 amino acids. CDR3 sequence: CASSKSGGSYEQYF. In DNA form, the CDR3 reads TGTGCCAGCAGCAAAAGTGGAGGCTCCTACGAGCAGTACTTC.

The rearrangement joins TRBV30 to TRBJ1-1; 7 bases line up with TRBD1. Germline CDR1 is GTSNPN and CDR2 is SVGIG (reference sequence). V was clipped by 1 base and J by 0 bases; unmatched bases: 8. The CDR3 runs 16 residues. Written as DNA, the CDR3 is TGTGCCTGGAGTGACAAACGGGACAGCTTGAACACTGAAGCTTTCTTT. Translating it yields CAWSDKRDSLNTEAFF.

The chain links TRBV6-1 to TRBJ2-3; D is ambiguous. Germline V gives CDR1 MNHNS, CDR2 SASEGT. The CDR3 is 13 residues long. With 7 bases removed from V and 2 bases from J, the gap between germline ends came to 10 bases. The CDR3 protein is CASTGPITDTQYF. As DNA, the CDR3 is TGTGCCAGCACCGGCCCCATCACAGATACGCAGTATTTT.

This clone appeared a few times. J is TRBJ2-1 and V is TRBV18, with D perhaps matching TRBD2 (6 bases). Germline-derived CDR1 and CDR2 are KGHSH and LQKENI. The CDR3 length is 15 residues. V dropped 3 bases and J dropped 4 bases, with 13 bases sitting between them. The CDR3 DNA sequence: TGTGCCAGCTCACCCGGGACTGGCTTTTACAATGAGCAGTTCTTC. Protein product: CASSPGTGFYNEQFF.

The rearrangement links TRBV2 to TRBJ2-1; no definite D call. The germline gives CDR1 SNHLY, CDR2 FYNNEI. V dropped 6 bases and J dropped 3 bases, with 9 bases sitting between them. The CDR3 is made up of 13 amino acids. CDR3 nucleotides: TGTGCCAGCAGCAAAGACATCTACAATGAGCAGTTCTTC. It encodes CASSKDIYNEQFF.

V is TRBV2 and J is TRBJ2-7; D perhaps matches TRBD2 (5 bases). V lost 3 bases to trimming and J lost 2 bases, with 8 bases between them. CDR3 length: 13 amino acids. Germline CDR1 reads SNHLY; CDR2 reads FYNNEI. CDR3 loop: CASSDRGTYEQYF. The CDR3 nucleotides are TGTGCCAGCAGTGACCGGGGAACCTACGAGCAGTACTTC.

V usage is TRBV10-3 and J usage is TRBJ2-7; 11 bases match TRBD2. CDR1 and CDR2 from the germline V gene are ENHRY and SYGVKD. The CDR3 is 14 residues long. Trimming removed 7 bases from V and 5 bases from J; junction bases left unmatched: 7. CDR3 region: CAITPTSGSHEQYF. The CDR3 bases are TGTGCCATCACCCCAACTAGCGGGAGCCACGAGCAGTACTTC.